The 14 T cell receptor beta chains presented below share a single source sample, sequenced in a study of blood T cell repertoires in COVID-19. Only in-frame clones appear in the TCRdb table, and some are missing; sequencing was by immunoSEQ multiplex PCR. Of 130,000 to 150,000 clones listed, 70% to 85% are singletons. Sequenced sample: peripheral blood. The receptors derive from a man aged 60 to 75 with active or convalescent COVID-19.

Worth noting for this clone: Distinct nucleotide sequences in the sample also encode this CDR3. This sequence joins TRBV19 and TRBJ1-5; 8 bases fit TRBD1. Germline V gene sequence: CDR1 LNHDA, CDR2 SQIVND (reference sequence). The CDR3 is 14 amino acids. The V and J ends lost 6 bases and 4 bases, in that order; junction bases with no gene match: 5. CDR3: CASSPDRENQPQHF. CDR3 bases: TGTGCCAGTAGCCCGGACAGGGAAAATCAGCCCCAGCATTTT. The whole variable domain, remainder taken from reference TRBV19 and TRBJ1-5, is DGGITQSPKYLFRKEGQNVTLSCEQNLNHDAMYWYRQDPGQGLRLIYYSQIVNDFQKGDIAEGYSVSREKKESFPLTVTSAQKNPTAFYLCASSPDRENQPQHFGDGTRLSIL.

The chain carries TRBV12-3 or TRBV12-4 and TRBJ1-1; D call uncertain. Trimming took 6 bases from V and 8 from J, leaving 10 bases between them. CDR3 length equals 11 residues. The CDR3 DNA reads TGTGCCAGCAGGATACGCGAAGAAGCTTTCTTT. This sequence encodes CASRIREEAFF.

The chain links TRBV11-3 to TRBJ1-1, with 8 bases that match TRBD1. The CDR3 runs to 14 residues. V lost 4 bases, J lost 7 bases, and 8 bases stayed unmatched. CDR1 is SGHNT and CDR2 is YENEEA in the germline V gene. The CDR3 DNA is TGTGCCAGCAGCTCTAGCCGGGACAGGCTTGAAGCTTTCTTT. Its translation is CASSSSRDRLEAFF.

The V and J genes are TRBV24-1 and TRBJ1-2, with 7 bases that match TRBD1. The CDR3 spans 15 residues. Per germline, CDR1 KGHDR and CDR2 SFDVKD. V trimming: 9 bases; J trimming: 4 bases; junction bases outside the gene matches: 13. The CDR3 is CATSFPRDSTYGYTF. CDR3 coding DNA: TGTGCCACCTCATTCCCTCGGGACAGTACCTATGGCTACACCTTC.

J is TRBJ2-2 and V is TRBV11-2, with TRBD1 identical over 9 bases. V shed 6 bases and J 4 bases; nucleotides not matched to a gene: 9. The CDR3 contains 16 residues. CDR1 and CDR2 from the germline V gene are SGHAT and FQNNGV. CDR3 residues: CASRRPGTGITGELFF. The CDR3 DNA reads as TGTGCCAGCAGACGACCCGGGACAGGGATCACCGGGGAGCTGTTTTTT.

To note about this clone: Additional DNA sequences in this sample encode the identical CDR3. The chain joins TRBV27 to TRBJ1-1; 8 bases line up with TRBD1. The CDR3 length is 14 residues. The germline CDR1 and CDR2 sequences are MNHEY and SMNVEV (reference sequence). V trimming: 5 bases; J trimming: 1 base; junction bases outside the gene matches: 3. The CDR3 region is CASSLGTGNTEAFF. In DNA, the CDR3 is TGTGCCAGCAGTCTCGGGACAGGGAACACTGAAGCTTTCTTT.

The V and J genes are TRBV5-6 and TRBJ1-5, with TRBD1 matching over 7 bases. The germline V gene encodes CDR1 SGHDT and CDR2 YYEEEE. This CDR3 spans 15 amino acids. Losses at the gene ends were 4 bases for V and 2 bases for J; bases not matched to a gene: 6. The CDR3, as DNA: TGTGCCAGCAGCCGTTACACAGGGGGCAATCAGCCCCAGCATTTT. Translating gives CASSRYTGGNQPQHF.

The chain employs TRBV2 and TRBJ2-7; 8 bases agree with TRBD1. The CDR3 loop spans 14 amino acids. The V and J ends lost 5 bases and 3 bases, in that order; junction bases with no gene match: 6. Germline V gene lookup returns CDR1 SNHLY and CDR2 FYNNEI. The DNA for the CDR3 is TGTGCCAGCAGTTACAGACAGGGGATCTACGAGCAGTACTTC. The encoded protein is CASSYRQGIYEQYF.

The rearrangement links TRBV7-8 to TRBJ1-2, with D possibly being TRBD1 (6 bases). CDR3 length equals 14 residues. V lost 1 base, J lost 8 bases, and 14 bases lay in between. Germline CDR1 and CDR2: SGHVS and FQNEAQ. The CDR3 sequence is CASSLGTDYRGYTF. In DNA form, the CDR3 reads TGTGCCAGCAGCTTAGGGACAGATTATAGAGGCTACACCTTC. Looking up the rest from reference TRBV7-8 and TRBJ1-2 gives the full variable domain: GAGVSQSPRYKVAKRGQDVALRCDPISGHVSLFWYQQALGQGPEFLTYFQNEAQLDKSGLPSDRFFAERPEGSVSTLKIQRTQQEDSAVYLCASSLGTDYRGYTFGSGTRLTVV.

In this sample, this clone turned up a few times. The rearrangement links TRBV5-4 to TRBJ1-1; no reliable D call. Germline CDR1 reads SGHNT; CDR2 reads YYREEE (reference sequence). The CDR3 spans 15 residues. Trimming pared 3 bases from V and 8 bases from J, leaving 20 bases between. CDR3 DNA sequence: TGTGCCAGCAGCTCCACCCTCCAAGGACTCGGGGAAGCTTTCTTT. Its translation: CASSSTLQGLGEAFF.

The rearrangement joins TRBV19 to TRBJ2-1; D gene uncertain. V shed 5 bases and J shed 2 bases, with 10 bases lying between them. The germline gives CDR1 LNHDA, CDR2 SQIVND (reference sequence). The CDR3 has 14 residues. CDR3 nucleotides: TGTGCCAGTAGTCCTCCAAGCGCCTACAATGAGCAGTTCTTC. Amino acids: CASSPPSAYNEQFF. Full variable domain (remainder filled in from reference TRBV19 and TRBJ2-1): DGGITQSPKYLFRKEGQNVTLSCEQNLNHDAMYWYRQDPGQGLRLIYYSQIVNDFQKGDIAEGYSVSREKKESFPLTVTSAQKNPTAFYLCASSPPSAYNEQFFGPGTRLTVL.

This clone has more than one count but fewer than ten. This chain links TRBV10-3 with TRBJ2-1; the match to TRBD2 covers 9 bases. The germline gives CDR1 ENHRY, CDR2 SYGVKD. The ends lost 9 bases at V and 8 bases at J; junction bases unmatched: 11. The CDR3 is made up of 14 amino acids. For the CDR3, the DNA is TGTGCCATAGCCGCGCGGGGGGGCCGAGATGAGCAGTTCTTC. Its protein product is CAIAARGGRDEQFF.

The chain recombines TRBV6-6 with TRBJ2-2; D perhaps matches TRBD1 (6 bases). This CDR3 has 15 amino acids. The V and J ends lost 4 bases and 6 bases respectively, with 15 bases between them. CDR1 is MNHNY and CDR2 is SVGAGI in the germline V gene (reference sequence). CDR3 residues: CASSSLGQLAGELFF. For the CDR3, the DNA is TGTGCCAGCAGTTCCCTCGGACAGCTGGCCGGGGAGCTGTTTTTT.

The table lists this clone with a count of one. This chain joins TRBV11-2 and TRBJ1-5; TRBD1 might be the D (5 bases). The germline CDR1 and CDR2 sequences are SGHAT and FQNNGV. The CDR3 has 12 amino acids. Trimming took off 5 bases at V and 8 bases at J, with 10 bases between the two ends. For the CDR3, the DNA is TGTGCCAGCAGCGGTGGAGGGGAGCCCCAGCATTTT. Translation: CASSGGGEPQHF.